This TCR beta chain was retrieved from a study of blood T cell repertoires in COVID-19. Study at large: T cells, B-cell-depleted T cells, or PBMCs supplied cDNA or gDNA.

Some clones are missing from TCRdb's copy, which holds only in-frame ones; the method was immunoSEQ multiplex PCR. The sample contains under 250,000 clones, roughly 80% of which appear only once. V lost 5 bases to trimming and J lost 2 bases; unmatched junction nucleotides: 3. CDR1 is WNHNN, CDR2 SYGVQD, per germline (reference sequence). The CDR3 runs to 14 residues. This receptor was identified in a woman aged 60-75 years with active or convalescent COVID-19. Sequences were obtained from peripheral blood. This chain joins TRBV10-1 and TRBJ1-3, with 7 bases that match TRBD1. CDR3 in DNA: TGCGCCAGCAGTCAGGGGACAGCTGGAAACACCATATATTTT. This sequence encodes CASSQGTAGNTIYF.